This TCR beta chain was captured by sequencing in a study of T cells in Graves' hyperthyroidism and ophthalmopathy. This clonotype has a count of ten or more. RNA transcripts gave rise to amplified TCR beta CDR3 regions. The HTBI primer set served for first-round RT-PCR of the TCR CDR3. MiXCR was run by TCRdb on the multiplex PCR reads, yielding one entry per CDR3 protein. The profile shows around 270,000 distinct CDR3 sequences, approximately 18% of them singletons. Trimming pared 7 bases from V and 6 bases from J, leaving 22 bases between. CDR3 length equals 15 residues. Germline CDR1 is SGHTA and CDR2 is FQGNSA. Clinical symptoms, serum thyroxine, TRAb, thyroid ultrasound and orbital computed tomography established diagnosis.

The chain combines TRBV7-2 with TRBJ2-7; D tentatively reads TRBD1 or TRBD2 (5 bases each). The sequence was collected from a man between 45 and 60 years old with Graves' ophthalmopathy. Material for sequencing was blood. The CDR3: CASNPSHQGPFEQYF. CDR3 sequence (DNA): TGTGCCAGCAACCCAAGTCATCAGGGACCATTCGAGCAGTACTTC. The entire variable domain, with the rest obtained from reference TRBV7-2 and TRBJ2-7, is as follows: GAGVSQSPSNKVTEKGKDVELRCDPISGHTALYWYRQSLGQGLEFLIYFQGNSAPDKSGLPSDRFSAERTGGSVSTLTIQRTQQEDSAVYLCASNPSHQGPFEQYFGPGTRLTVT.